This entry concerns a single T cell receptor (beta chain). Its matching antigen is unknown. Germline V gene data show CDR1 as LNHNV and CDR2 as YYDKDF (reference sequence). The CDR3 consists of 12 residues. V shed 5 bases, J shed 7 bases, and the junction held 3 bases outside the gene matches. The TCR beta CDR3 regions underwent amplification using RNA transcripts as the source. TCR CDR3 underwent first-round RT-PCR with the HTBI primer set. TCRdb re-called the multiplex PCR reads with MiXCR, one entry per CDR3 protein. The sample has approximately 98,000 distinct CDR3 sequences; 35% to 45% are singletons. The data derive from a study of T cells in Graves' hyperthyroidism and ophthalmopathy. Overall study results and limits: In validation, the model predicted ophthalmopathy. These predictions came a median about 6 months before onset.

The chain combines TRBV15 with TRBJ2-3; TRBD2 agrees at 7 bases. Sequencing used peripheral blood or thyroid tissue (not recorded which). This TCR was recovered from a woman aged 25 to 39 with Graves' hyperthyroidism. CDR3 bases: TGTGCCACCAGCGGGAGGGCGAATACGCAGTATTTT. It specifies CATSGRANTQYF.